What follows are 27 T cell receptor beta chains derived from one specimen sequenced in a study of blood T cells in healthy people across ages. Together with a sample-barcoded 5' primer, a J-beta primer mix was included in a second PCR lasting about 7 to 11 cycles. MiXCR, applied by TCRdb to the 5' RACE reads, yields one record per CDR3 protein. The sample lists more than 750,000 distinct CDR3 sequences; 25% to 30% were seen once. The data also belong to a second study, concerning T cells of mothers and their children.

The sequencing sample was made of blood. The source of these receptors is a woman aged 40 to 50 in good health.

The rearrangement uses TRBV20-1 and TRBJ2-2, with 7 bases identical to TRBD2. This CDR3 contains 14 residues. The V gene end was trimmed by 4 bases and the J gene end by 0 bases; junction bases not matched to a gene: 2. CDR1 is DFQATT and CDR2 is SNEGSKA in the germline V gene (reference sequence). As DNA, the CDR3 is TGCAGTGCTATCAGCGGGACGAACACCGGGGAGCTGTTTTTT. It specifies CSAISGTNTGELFF.

Notes on this clonotype: A read error is possible here, since a much larger clone lies one base away. V and J are TRBV20-1 and TRBJ1-4, with unresolved D. CDR3 size: 14 residues. From germline, CDR1 is DFQATT and CDR2 SNEGSKA (reference sequence). The CDR3 region has the DNA TGCAGTGCTAGTGGTGGACGGTTAAATGAAAGACTGTTTTTT. It codes for CSASGGRLNERLFF.

The V call is TRBV9, the J call TRBJ2-1; 7 bases agree with TRBD2. CDR3 length equals 15 residues. Looked up from germline, CDR1 is SGDLS and CDR2 is YYNGEE. V gave up 3 bases and J gave up 12 bases; unmatched junction bases: 15. In DNA, the CDR3 is TGTGCCAGCAGCGCCGAGCGGGGTTGGTTCGGTGGGCAGTTCTTC. This codes for CASSAERGWFGGQFF.

This sequence joins TRBV27 and TRBJ1-1; a possible D gene is TRBD1 (6 bases). This CDR3 is built from 14 residues. Trimming cost V 6 bases and J 1 base, with 12 bases left between them. Per germline, CDR1 MNHEY and CDR2 SMNVEV (reference sequence). CDR3 amino acids: CASRGQLRNTEAFF. In DNA form, the CDR3 reads TGTGCCAGCAGAGGACAGCTTCGGAACACTGAAGCTTTCTTT.

This clonotype was seen only once. Sequence at one end of the junction differs from germline and may be a read error. The rearrangement joins TRBV28 to TRBJ2-5, with TRBD1 matching 7 bases. The CDR3 covers 13 residues. Germline assignment: CDR1 MDHEN and CDR2 SYDVKM. CDR3 region: CVSSRDREETQYF. Written as DNA, the CDR3 is TGTGTCAGCAGCCGCGACAGGGAAGAGACCCAGTACTTC.

This clonotype was counted between two and nine times. CDR3: CASWGLQETQYF. The CDR3 DNA reads as TGTGCCAGCTGGGGGCTCCAAGAGACCCAGTACTTC. V and J are TRBV6-6 and TRBJ2-5, with D possibly TRBD1 on 6 matching bases. The V end was cut by 8 bases, the J end by 1 base, with 8 bases between. Germline V gene lookup returns CDR1 MNHNY and CDR2 SVGAGI (reference sequence). The CDR3 has 12 residues.

The chain combines TRBV21-1 with TRBJ1-2. TRBV21-1 is listed as a pseudogene. The CDR3 covers 18 residues. The CDR3: CASSKDAAGRWWREGYTF. For the CDR3, the DNA is TGTGCCAGCAGCAAAGATGCGGCAGGGAGATGGTGGAGGGAGGGCTACACCTTC.

This rearrangement joins TRBV28 to TRBJ2-3, with unresolved D. V was shortened by 8 bases and J by 1 base, with 13 bases between the two germline ends. The CDR3 has 14 residues. CDR1 is MDHEN and CDR2 is SYDVKM in the germline V gene. CDR3 sequence: CASRHPYGTDTQYF. The CDR3 nucleotides are TGTGCCAGCCGTCATCCCTACGGCACAGATACGCAGTATTTT.

The chain uses TRBV5-1 and TRBJ1-6; D call uncertain. This CDR3 comprises 13 residues. Germline V gene sequence: CDR1 SGHRS, CDR2 YFSETQ. The V gene lost 4 bases and the J gene lost 14 bases, with 16 bases spanning the gap. The CDR3 protein is CASSRDQSKALHF. CDR3 bases: TGCGCCAGCAGCCGAGACCAATCAAAGGCCCTCCACTTT.

Remarks on this clonotype: At one of its ends the junction is not consistent with the germline gene, which may arise from a read error. The chain links TRBV9 to TRBJ1-4; perhaps TRBD1 as D (5 bases). This CDR3 contains 17 residues. The germline V gene has CDR1 SGDLS and CDR2 YYNGEE. CDR3 region: CASSPQGDSRRGERLFF. The CDR3 DNA reads as TGTGCCAGCAGCCCCCAAGGAGACAGCAGGAGGGGTGAAAGACTGTTTTTT.

Turning to this clonotype: Compared with germline, one end of the junction differs, possibly owing to a read error. The V gene is TRBV7-2, the J gene TRBJ2-3; 12 bases are a match to TRBD2. Germline CDR1 SGHTA, CDR2 FQGNSA. This CDR3 has 16 residues. The CDR3 sequence is CASSSGTSGRWDTRYF. CDR3 bases: TGTGCCAGCAGCTCCGGGACTAGCGGGCGGTGGGATACGCGGTATTTT.

There are a few counts of this clonotype. The rearrangement joins TRBV6-2 or TRBV6-3 to TRBJ2-1; D is perhaps TRBD2 (6 bases). V lost 0 bases to trimming and J lost 4 bases, with 13 bases between them. Germline V gene lookup returns CDR1 MNHEY and CDR2 SVGEGT. CDR3 size: 16 residues. In DNA, the CDR3 is TGTGCCAGCAGTTACTCGAGTGTAGGAGGGTACAATGAGCAGTTCTTC. It encodes CASSYSSVGGYNEQFF.

This clonotype showed up just a few times. The chain is built from TRBV20-1 and TRBJ2-7, with 7 nucleotides matching TRBD1. V lost 6 bases and J lost 5; bases outside the gene matches: 7. Germline V CDR1 and CDR2: DFQATT, SNEGSKA (reference sequence). CDR3 size: 12 residues. CDR3 loop: CSAPGQVDEQYF. The CDR3 DNA reads as TGCAGTGCCCCAGGACAGGTGGACGAGCAGTACTTC.

This clonotype appeared many times. At one of its ends the junction is not consistent with the germline gene, which may arise from a read error. The CDR3 nucleotides read TGCAGTGTTAGACCTCACAGGGATCCCTACGAGCAGTACTTC. Translation: CSVRPHRDPYEQYF. V gene TRBV20-1 combines with J gene TRBJ2-7, with D tentatively TRBD1 (6 bases). Germline V CDR1 and CDR2: DFQATT, SNEGSKA (reference sequence). This CDR3 spans 14 amino acids.

The J gene is TRBJ1-5, the V gene TRBV5-1; 7 bases line up with TRBD1. With 0 bases clipped from V and 6 bases from J, the junction kept 6 bases outside the gene matches. The CDR3 has 15 amino acids. Per germline, CDR1 SGHRS and CDR2 YFSETQ. This chain's CDR3 is CASSLGQGGGQPQHF. In nucleotides, the CDR3 is TGCGCCAGCAGCTTGGGACAGGGTGGAGGTCAGCCCCAGCATTTT.

In the case of this clonotype: A much larger clone lies a single base off, so this may be a read error. V and J are TRBV9 and TRBJ2-7; D may be TRBD1 or TRBD2 (5 bases each). Germline V CDR1 and CDR2: SGDLS, YYNGEE. This CDR3 contains 13 residues. The CDR3: CASNVDGGYEQYF. DNA of the CDR3: TGTGCCAGCAACGTAGATGGGGGCTACGAGCAGTACTTC.

The genes are TRBV25-1 and TRBJ1-1, with D uncertain. Germline CDR1 and CDR2: MGHDK and SYGVNS. With 6 bases removed from V and 0 bases from J, the gap between germline ends came to 11 bases. The CDR3 is 14 amino acids. Here the CDR3 DNA reads TGTGCCAGCAGGAGAGGTGAAATGAACACTGAAGCTTTCTTT. Amino acids: CASRRGEMNTEAFF.

The V call is TRBV6-6, the J call TRBJ2-4, with D perhaps TRBD1 or TRBD2 (5 bases each). The DNA end lines up better with TRBJ2-7; the J call may be wrong. CDR1 is MNHNY, CDR2 SVGAGI, per germline (reference sequence). The CDR3 spans 13 residues. CDR3: CASRYTREYEQYF. CDR3 bases: TGTGCCAGCAGGTACACCAGGGAGTACGAGCAGTACTTC.

This chain uses TRBV5-6 with TRBJ2-7; TRBD1 matches 8 bases. Germline V gene sequence: CDR1 SGHDT, CDR2 YYEEEE. J was trimmed by 5 bases and V by 4 bases; bases with no gene match: 14. There are 16 residues in the CDR3. The CDR3 DNA is TGTGCCAGCAGCAGAAATCGACAGGGGAACATCCACGAGCAGTACTTC. Encoded protein: CASSRNRQGNIHEQYF.

The chain joins TRBV20-1 to TRBJ2-5, with TRBD2 identical over 11 bases. Germline V gene sequence: CDR1 DFQATT, CDR2 SNEGSKA (reference sequence). The CDR3 has 16 residues. V gave up 3 bases and J gave up 11 bases; unmatched junction bases: 17. In DNA, the CDR3 is TGCAGTGCTAGTTTACCTAGCGGGGGGACCTACAATGAGCAGTACTTC. It encodes CSASLPSGGTYNEQYF.

This clonotype was observed a handful of times. The V call is TRBV7-8, the J call TRBJ2-1, with D possibly TRBD2 on 5 matching bases. V was cut by 2 bases and J by 3 bases, with 11 bases left in between. The germline V gene encodes CDR1 SGHVS and CDR2 FQNEAQ. The CDR3 length is 15 residues. CDR3 coding DNA: TGTGCCAGCAGCTTATCCGGGGATTTCTACAATGAGCAGTTCTTC. Its protein product is CASSLSGDFYNEQFF.

This clonotype was observed at least ten times. This chain connects TRBV7-9 to TRBJ2-7; a weak D match, TRBD1 (6 bases). The CDR3 length is 14 residues. V lost 3 bases and J 4 bases, leaving 13 bases between the germline ends. The germline gives CDR1 SEHNR, CDR2 FQNEAQ (reference sequence). This CDR3 reads CASSFSQGMYEQYF. Written as DNA, the CDR3 is TGTGCCAGCAGCTTTTCTCAGGGGATGTACGAGCAGTACTTC.

This chain uses TRBV9 with TRBJ2-1, with 11 bases that match TRBD2. Germline-derived CDR1 and CDR2 are SGDLS and YYNGEE. The ends lost 4 bases at V and 9 bases at J; junction bases unmatched: 12. The CDR3 is made up of 16 amino acids. The DNA for the CDR3 is TGTGCCAGCAGCCCCCGGCTTAGCGGGGGGGCAGGTGAGCAGTTCTTC. Its translation: CASSPRLSGGAGEQFF.

This clonotype was counted ten times or more. J is TRBJ2-7 and V is TRBV7-2; D is perhaps TRBD1 (6 bases). This CDR3 has 13 residues. Between the trimmed V and J ends, which lost 4 bases and 3 bases, there was a span of 10 bases. The germline gives CDR1 SGHTA, CDR2 FQGNSA. The CDR3: CASSSGQHYEQYF. The CDR3 bases are TGTGCCAGCAGCTCTGGACAGCACTACGAGCAGTACTTC.

This clonotype appeared once. At one of its ends the junction is not consistent with the germline gene, which may arise from a read error. This chain links TRBV30 with TRBJ1-2; TRBD1 agrees at 9 bases. Germline V lookup: CDR1 GTSNPN, CDR2 SVGIG (reference sequence). This CDR3 comprises 14 residues. The chain's CDR3 is CVWTGALRFYGYTF. CDR3 in DNA: TGTGTCTGGACAGGGGCCTTAAGATTCTATGGCTACACCTTC. The whole variable domain, filled in from reference TRBV30 and TRBJ1-2, reads SQTIHQWPATLVQPVGSPLSLECTVEGTSNPNLYWYRQAAGRGLQLLFYSVGIGQISSEVPQNLSASRPQDRQFILSSKKLLLSDSGFYLCVWTGALRFYGYTFGSGTRLTVV.

The V and J genes are TRBV7-9 and TRBJ2-7, with TRBD2 identical over 10 bases. The CDR3 extends over 16 amino acids. The J segment lost 0 bases and the V segment lost 5 bases, leaving 7 bases of the junction unmatched. Germline V gene sequence: CDR1 SEHNR, CDR2 FQNEAQ (reference sequence). CDR3 bases: TGTGCCAGCAGCCTAACTAGCGGGGAAAGCTCCTACGAGCAGTACTTC. It is translated as CASSLTSGESSYEQYF.

This chain connects TRBV20-1 to TRBJ2-5, with a tentative D call TRBD2 (7 bases). The J call is doubtful: the DNA matches TRBJ2-7 better. Germline-derived CDR1 and CDR2 are DFQATT and SNEGSKA (reference sequence). CDR3 length equals 11 residues. This chain's CDR3 is CSASGGHEQYF. Written as DNA, the CDR3 is TGCAGTGCTAGCGGGGGGCACGAGCAGTACTTC.